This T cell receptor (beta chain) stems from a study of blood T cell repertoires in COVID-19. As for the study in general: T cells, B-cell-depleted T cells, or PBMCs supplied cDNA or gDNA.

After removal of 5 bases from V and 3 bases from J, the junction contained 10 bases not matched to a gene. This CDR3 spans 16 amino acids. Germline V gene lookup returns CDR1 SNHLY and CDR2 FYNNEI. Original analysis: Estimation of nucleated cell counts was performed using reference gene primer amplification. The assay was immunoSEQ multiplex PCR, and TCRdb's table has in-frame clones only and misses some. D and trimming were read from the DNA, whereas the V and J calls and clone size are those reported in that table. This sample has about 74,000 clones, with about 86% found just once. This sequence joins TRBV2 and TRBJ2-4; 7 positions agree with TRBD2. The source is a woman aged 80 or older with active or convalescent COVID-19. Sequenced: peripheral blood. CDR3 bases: TGTGCCAGCAGTTTCGGGGCCCCGGGAGGCAAAAACATTCAGTACTTC. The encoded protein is CASSFGAPGGKNIQYF.